The rows below give T cell receptor beta chains drawn from one sample of a study of shared clonotypes between healthy human individuals. Data came from immunoSEQ multiplex PCR; TCRdb stores just in-frame clones and leaves some out. The profile shows approximately 500,000 clones, almost 97% of them singletons. The specimen sequenced was naive CD4+ T cells sorted from blood. These receptors were taken from a woman in her twenties or thirties in good health. Each CDR3 is given with its conserved first and last residue. A D gene is named only where the DNA matches it firmly. Clone size is stated in some rows and not others, as once, few, many or a class when expanded.

D gene | J gene | V gene | clone size | CDR3 protein | CDR3 DNA
. | TRBJ1-1 | TRBV29-1 | . | CSVDKGQTDTEAFF | TGCAGCGTCGACAAAGGACAGACCGACACTGAAGCTTTCTTT
. | TRBJ2-5 | TRBV5-1 | . | CASSSDQGETQYF | TGCGCCAGCAGCTCAGACCAGGGAGAGACCCAGTACTTC
. | TRBJ1-5 | TRBV7-2 | . | CASSLGLYQPQHF | TGTGCCAGCAGCTTGGGGCTTTATCAGCCCCAGCATTTT
. | TRBJ2-5 | TRBV20-1 | . | CSAPVGGTQYF | TGCAGTGCCCCAGTGGGGGGGACCCAGTACTTC
TRBD1 | TRBJ1-1 | TRBV5-4 | . | CASSLQQGYTEAFF | TGTGCCAGCAGCTTACAACAGGGGTACACTGAAGCTTTCTTT
TRBD2 | TRBJ2-2 | TRBV28 | . | CASSLLVLAANTGELFF | TGTGCCAGCAGTTTATTAGTGCTAGCGGCCAACACCGGGGAGCTGTTTTTT
TRBD1 | TRBJ1-1 | TRBV6-6 | . | CASSLQGQVSSAFF | TGTGCCAGCAGTTTACAGGGGCAGGTGTCGTCGGCTTTCTTT
. | TRBJ1-2 | TRBV18 | . | CASSPEKWGNYGYTF | TGTGCCAGCTCACCGGAGAAATGGGGAAACTATGGCTACACCTTC
TRBD2 | TRBJ2-1 | TRBV4-2 | . | CASSQDLLAGYNEQFF | TGTGCCAGCAGCCAAGATCTTCTAGCGGGCTACAATGAGCAGTTCTTC
. | TRBJ2-7 | TRBV19 | . | CASRFSDFSYEQYF | TGTGCCAGTCGGTTTTCGGACTTCTCCTACGAGCAGTACTTC
. | TRBJ2-2 | TRBV6-5 | . | CASSYLALTTGELFF | TGTGCCAGCAGTTACTTAGCGCTTACCACCGGGGAGCTGTTTTTT
TRBD1 | TRBJ2-2 | TRBV5-6 | . | CASSPLNRGSGELFF | TGTGCCAGCAGCCCCCTCAACAGGGGATCCGGGGAGCTGTTTTTT
. | TRBJ1-1 | TRBV29-1 | . | CSVESSWNTEAFF | TGCAGCGTTGAGTCAAGCTGGAACACTGAAGCTTTCTTT
. | TRBJ1-3 | TRBV2 | . | CASNRRNTIYF | TGTGCCAGCAACAGGCGGAACACCATATATTTT
. | TRBJ2-5 | TRBV28 | . | CASSLREGTQYF | TGTGCCAGCAGTTTAAGGGAAGGGACCCAGTACTTC
TRBD2 | TRBJ2-7 | TRBV5-4 | . | CASSTPTSGSYEQYF | TGTGCCAGCAGCACGCCGACTAGCGGGAGCTACGAGCAGTACTTC
. | TRBJ2-7 | TRBV12-5 | . | CASGLVTGQGLPYEQYF | TGTGCTAGTGGTTTGGTTACGGGGCAGGGACTTCCCTACGAGCAGTACTTC
TRBD2 | TRBJ2-7 | TRBV11-2 | few | CASSFAGGYEQYF | TGTGCCAGCAGCTTCGCGGGAGGTTACGAGCAGTACTTC
. | TRBJ1-1 | TRBV28 | . | CASSLLLAEAFF | TGTGCCAGCAGTTTACTGCTGGCTGAAGCTTTCTTT
TRBD2 | TRBJ2-7 | TRBV9 | . | CASSVGLAEHYEQYF | TGTGCCAGCAGCGTAGGACTAGCGGAACACTACGAGCAGTACTTC
. | TRBJ1-5 | TRBV6-1 | few | CASSGADQPQHF | TGTGCCAGTTCCGGGGCCGATCAGCCCCAGCATTTT
TRBD1 | TRBJ2-1 | TRBV7-9 | . | CASSRDRVLNEQFF | TGTGCCAGCAGCCGGGACAGGGTATTAAATGAGCAGTTCTTC
. | TRBJ2-1 | TRBV18 | . | CASSPEPPTSSYNEQFF | TGTGCCAGCTCACCTGAACCGCCTACGAGCTCCTACAATGAGCAGTTCTTC
. | TRBJ2-3 | TRBV11-3 | . | CASSLVRRSGGTDTQYF | TGTGCCAGCAGCTTAGTTAGGCGGAGTGGAGGCACAGATACGCAGTATTTT
. | TRBJ2-5 | TRBV29-1 | few | CSCDRGGVETQYF | TGCAGCTGTGACAGGGGAGGGGTGGAGACCCAGTACTTC
TRBD2 | TRBJ2-7 | TRBV6-1 | . | CASSEAELAGNSYEQYF | TGTGCCAGCAGTGAAGCGGAACTAGCGGGAAACTCTTACGAGCAGTACTTC
. | TRBJ2-7 | TRBV5-1 | . | CASSLVAGSYEQYF | TGCGCCAGCAGCTTGGTTGCAGGCTCCTACGAGCAGTACTTC
. | TRBJ2-5 | TRBV18 | few | CASSPDRKETQYF | TGTGCCAGCTCACCCGACAGAAAAGAGACCCAGTACTTC
. | TRBJ1-1 | TRBV4-1 | . | CASRPRHLLNTEAFF | TGCGCCAGCAGACCGAGGCACCTATTGAACACTGAAGCTTTCTTT
TRBD1 | TRBJ2-1 | TRBV4-1 | . | CASSQEAGGQFF | TGCGCCAGCAGCCAAGAGGCAGGGGGGCAGTTCTTC
. | TRBJ2-6 | TRBV5-1 | . | CASSSTVSSGANVLTF | TGCGCCAGCAGCTCGACAGTGAGCTCTGGGGCCAACGTCCTGACTTTC
. | TRBJ1-5 | TRBV27 | . | CASGPRGRGQPQHF | TGTGCCAGCGGACCTCGGGGCCGGGGTCAGCCCCAGCATTTT
TRBD1 | TRBJ2-7 | TRBV29-1 | . | CSVKTGTGYQYEQYF | TGCAGCGTTAAAACCGGGACAGGGTACCAATACGAGCAGTACTTC
. | TRBJ2-1 | TRBV7-9 | . | CASSSPPGRGYNEQFF | TGTGCCAGCAGCTCCCCGCCAGGTAGGGGATACAATGAGCAGTTCTTC
. | TRBJ1-2 | TRBV28 | . | CASSSRYGYTF | TGTGCCAGCAGTTCTAGGTATGGCTACACCTTC
. | TRBJ2-7 | TRBV18 | . | CASSQTYEQYF | TGTGCCAGCTCACAAACCTACGAGCAGTACTTC
TRBD1 | TRBJ2-5 | TRBV27 | . | CASSFSGTGETQYF | TGTGCCAGCAGTTTCTCCGGGACAGGGGAGACCCAGTACTTC
. | TRBJ2-7 | TRBV6-5 | . | CASSKTGLGYEQYF | TGTGCCAGCAGTAAGACAGGATTAGGCTACGAGCAGTACTTC
TRBD1 | TRBJ2-7 | TRBV5-1 | . | CASRPRPGTGLENEQYF | TGCGCCAGCAGACCCCGTCCTGGGACAGGCCTTGAGAACGAGCAGTACTTC
TRBD2 | TRBJ2-7 | TRBV13 | . | CASSFSPGVNIAGAPYEQYF | TGTGCCAGCAGCTTCTCCCCCGGGGTTAACATAGCGGGAGCCCCCTACGAGCAGTACTTC
. | TRBJ1-2 | TRBV28 | . | CASSFQGYGYTF | TGTGCCAGCAGTTTCCAGGGCTATGGCTACACCTTC
TRBD2 | TRBJ2-1 | TRBV28 | . | CASRYSGPYNEQFF | TGTGCCAGCAGGTATAGCGGGCCCTACAATGAGCAGTTCTTC
. | TRBJ2-1 | TRBV19 | . | CATLESSYNEQFF | TGTGCCACTCTAGAGAGCTCCTACAATGAGCAGTTCTTC
TRBD1 | TRBJ2-5 | TRBV5-8 | . | CASSHDRGQQETQYF | TGTGCCAGCAGCCACGACAGGGGGCAACAAGAGACCCAGTACTTC
. | TRBJ2-2 | TRBV2 | . | CASSVSGNTGELFF | TGTGCCAGCAGTGTTAGCGGGAACACCGGGGAGCTGTTTTTT
TRBD2 | TRBJ2-5 | TRBV7-9 | . | CASGTSGETQYF | TGTGCCAGCGGGACTAGCGGAGAGACCCAGTACTTC
TRBD1 | TRBJ1-1 | TRBV5-4 | . | CASSLRRTGETEAFF | TGTGCCAGCAGCTTGCGCCGGACAGGCGAGACTGAAGCTTTCTTT
. | TRBJ1-4 | TRBV19 | . | CASSSGRLSTNEKLFF | TGTGCCAGTAGTTCTGGAAGGTTGTCCACTAATGAAAAACTGTTTTTT
. | TRBJ1-5 | TRBV18 | . | CASSPAGGNQPQHF | TGTGCCAGCTCACCGGCCGGCGGAAATCAGCCCCAGCATTTT
TRBD1 | TRBJ1-1 | TRBV28 | . | CASSRRTGMNTEAFF | TGTGCCAGCAGTAGACGGACAGGGATGAACACTGAAGCTTTCTTT
. | TRBJ1-4 | TRBV28 | . | CASSSSTNEKLFF | TGTGCCAGCAGTTCATCAACTAATGAAAAACTGTTTTTT
. | TRBJ1-5 | TRBV10-3 | . | CASWGPVSNQPQHF | TGTGCCTCCTGGGGACCGGTTAGCAATCAGCCCCAGCATTTT
TRBD2 | TRBJ2-7 | TRBV5-1 | . | CASSRGGASYEQYF | TGCGCCAGCAGCCGGGGGGGAGCCTCCTACGAGCAGTACTTC
. | TRBJ1-2 | TRBV6-1 | few | CASSSQRVYGYTF | TGTGCCAGCAGTTCTCAAAGAGTCTATGGCTACACCTTC
. | TRBJ1-1 | TRBV27 | . | CASSYRARSTEAFF | TGTGCCAGCAGTTACAGGGCCAGGAGCACTGAAGCTTTCTTT
TRBD1 | TRBJ2-3 | TRBV10-2 | . | CASNAGQGAGDTQYF | TGCGCCAGCAATGCTGGACAGGGGGCTGGAGATACGCAGTATTTT
TRBD1 | TRBJ1-3 | TRBV28 | . | CASSLLFVAWDSDRSGNTIYF | TGTGCCAGCAGTTTGCTATTTGTGGCCTGGGACAGCGACAGATCTGGAAACACCATATATTTT